These T cell receptor beta chains were read from a single sample in a study of PD-L1 blockade in urothelial cancer. Sequencing used immunoSEQ multiplex PCR; TCRdb keeps in-frame clones, though not all of them. The sample consists of 50,000 or so clones, roughly 80% of them appearing once. The specimen comprised PBMCs, sampled around atezolizumab (anti-PD-L1) treatment. The source of these receptors is a man aged 45-65 years with urothelial cancer. The CDR3 runs from the conserved cysteine through the conserved F or W. The D gene is left open where the match is weak. The size field is filled for only some rows; it gives once, few, many or a size class.

abundance	v_gene	j_gene	d_gene	CDR3nt	CDR3aa
.	TRBV7-6	TRBJ2-1	TRBD2	TGTGCCAGCAGCTCTCCCAGGGCGGGGGTTCACAATGAGCAGTTCTTC	CASSSPRAGVHNEQFF
.	TRBV6-5	TRBJ2-7	.	TGTGCCAGCAGTTACTCAGTTCTGGCTAGCCGGTACGAGCAGTACTTC	CASSYSVLASRYEQYF
.	TRBV28	TRBJ2-1	TRBD1	TGTGCCAGCAGTTTAATTGAGGGACAGGGTCTCAATGAGCAGTTCTTC	CASSLIEGQGLNEQFF
.	TRBV10-3	TRBJ2-7	.	TGTGCCATCAGTGAGCAGGCCCTTAGCTCCTACGAGCAGTACTTC	CAISEQALSSYEQYF
.	TRBV6-6	TRBJ2-1	TRBD1	TGTGCCAGCAGTGGCCCAACAGGGGGCAATGAGCAGTTCTTC	CASSGPTGGNEQFF
.	TRBV9	TRBJ2-2	.	TGTGCCAGCAGCGGGGGCCAACTTAACACCGGGGAGCTGTTTTTT	CASSGGQLNTGELFF
.	TRBV30	TRBJ1-2	.	TGTGCCTGGGCCCAAAGCTCTAACTATGGCTACACCTTC	CAWAQSSNYGYTF
.	TRBV4-1	TRBJ2-7	TRBD1	TGCGCCAGCAGCCAAGGGGCGGACAGGCAATCCGAGCAGTACTTC	CASSQGADRQSEQYF
once	TRBV4-3	TRBJ2-7	.	TGCGCCAGCAGCCAAGTCAAGGGAGTTGTTAGTTTCCACTCCTACGAGCAGTACTTC	CASSQVKGVVSFHSYEQYF
.	TRBV7-2	TRBJ1-1	.	TGTGCCAGCAGCCAAGAGGACTTCCAATCCACTGAAGCTTTCTTT	CASSQEDFQSTEAFF
.	TRBV7-9	TRBJ2-3	TRBD1	TGTGCCAGCAGGACAGGGGGCCGTGACACAGATACGCAGTATTTT	CASRTGGRDTDTQYF
.	TRBV27	TRBJ1-2	.	TGTGCCAGCAGCTCAGACAGGCTTAACTATGGCTACACCTTC	CASSSDRLNYGYTF
.	TRBV5-4	TRBJ2-1	TRBD2	TGTGCCAGCAGCTTGGGGGGCCTCCCACCGGGACTAGCGGGGGATGAGCAGTTCTTC	CASSLGGLPPGLAGDEQFF
.	TRBV30	TRBJ2-5	TRBD2	TGTGCCTGGAGTCGCCCTAGCGGACAAGAGACCCAGTACTTC	CAWSRPSGQETQYF
.	TRBV4-1	TRBJ2-2	TRBD2	TGCGCCAGCAGCCAACTAACCGGACTAGCGGGAGGGCCGAACACCGGGGAGCTGTTTTTT	CASSQLTGLAGGPNTGELFF
.	TRBV9	TRBJ2-3	.	TGTGCCAGCAGCCGCAGTGGGGGGGCCACAGATACGCAGTATTTT	CASSRSGGATDTQYF
.	TRBV5-4	TRBJ2-7	TRBD2	TGTGCCAGCAGCTTGATCGATCGGGGGGGCGAGCAGTACTTC	CASSLIDRGGEQYF
.	TRBV7-2	TRBJ2-7	TRBD2	TGTGCCAGCAGCTCCGTGGGACTAGCGGGAGCCTACGAGCAGTACTTC	CASSSVGLAGAYEQYF
.	TRBV19	TRBJ1-6	.	TGTGCCAGTAGTACAAACAGGGCCCTCAATTCACCCCTCCACTTT	CASSTNRALNSPLHF
.	TRBV30	TRBJ2-3	TRBD2	TGTGCCTGGAGACAACTAGCGGGTTTCACAGATACGCAGTATTTT	CAWRQLAGFTDTQYF
.	TRBV9	TRBJ2-3	.	TGTGCCAGCAGCGTAGGACTAGGGACCCCAGATACGCAGTATTTT	CASSVGLGTPDTQYF
.	TRBV27	TRBJ2-7	TRBD1	TGTGCCAGCAGTTTTGACAGGGACTCCTACGAGCAGTACTTC	CASSFDRDSYEQYF
.	TRBV27	TRBJ2-1	TRBD2	TGTGCCAGCAGACGTAGCGGGACCCCCTACAATGAGCAGTTCTTC	CASRRSGTPYNEQFF